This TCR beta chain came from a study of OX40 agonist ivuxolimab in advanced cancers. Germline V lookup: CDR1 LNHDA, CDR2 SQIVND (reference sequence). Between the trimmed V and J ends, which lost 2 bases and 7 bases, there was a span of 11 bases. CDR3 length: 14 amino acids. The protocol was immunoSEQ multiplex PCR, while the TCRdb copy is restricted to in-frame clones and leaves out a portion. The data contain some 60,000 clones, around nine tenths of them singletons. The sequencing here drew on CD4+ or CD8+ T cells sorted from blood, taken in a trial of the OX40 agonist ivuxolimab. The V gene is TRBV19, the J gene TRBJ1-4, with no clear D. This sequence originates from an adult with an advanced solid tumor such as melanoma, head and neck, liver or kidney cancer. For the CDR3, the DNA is TGTGCCAGTAGTATAAGGACTCTACCTGAAAAACTGTTTTTT. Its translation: CASSIRTLPEKLFF.